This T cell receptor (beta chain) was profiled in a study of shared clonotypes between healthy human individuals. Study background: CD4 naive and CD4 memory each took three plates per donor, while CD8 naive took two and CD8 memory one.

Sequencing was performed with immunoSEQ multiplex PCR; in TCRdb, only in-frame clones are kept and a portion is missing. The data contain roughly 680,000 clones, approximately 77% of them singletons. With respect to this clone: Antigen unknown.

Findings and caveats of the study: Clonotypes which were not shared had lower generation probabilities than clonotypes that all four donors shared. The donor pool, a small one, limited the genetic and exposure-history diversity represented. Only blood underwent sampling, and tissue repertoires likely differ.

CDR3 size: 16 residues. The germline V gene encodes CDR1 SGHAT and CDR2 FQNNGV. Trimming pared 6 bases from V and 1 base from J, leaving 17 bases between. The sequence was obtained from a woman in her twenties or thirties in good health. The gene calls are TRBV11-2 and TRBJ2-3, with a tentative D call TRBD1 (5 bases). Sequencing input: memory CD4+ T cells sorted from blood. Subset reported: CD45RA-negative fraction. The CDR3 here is CASRLSGSRGTDTQYF. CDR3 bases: TGTGCCAGCAGACTATCGGGTAGCAGGGGCACAGATACGCAGTATTTT. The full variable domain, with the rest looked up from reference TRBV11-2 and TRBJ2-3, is EAGVAQSPRYKIIEKRQSVAFWCNPISGHATLYWYQQILGQGPKLLIQFQNNGVVDDSQLPKDRFSAERLKGVDSTLKIQPAKLEDSAVYLCASRLSGSRGTDTQYFGPGTRLTVL.